Listed below are T cell receptor beta chains from one sample, sequenced in a study of cytomegalovirus exposure and HLA in healthy donors. The data were produced by immunoSEQ multiplex PCR, yet TCRdb's version contains in-frame clones alone and is incomplete. The sample records 140,000 or so clones, 85% to 90% being singletons. Sequencing was performed on PBMCs. These receptor sequences come from a woman in her twenties or thirties in good health and CMV-seropositive. CDR3s include the opening cysteine and the closing phenylalanine or tryptophan. The D gene is left open where the match is weak. Where a row states a size, it is once, few, many or the class of an expanded clone; other rows omit it.

V	size	D	J	DNA	CDR3
TRBV2	once	TRBD2	TRBJ2-1	TGTGCCAGCAGGGAGGGGACTAGCAACAATGAGCAGTTCTTC	CASREGTSNNEQFF
TRBV21-1	NA	NA	TRBJ2-7	TGTGCCAGCAGCAAAGTGGGATGGCGACGGGGAGCCTACGAGCAGTACTTC	CASSKVGWRRGAYEQYF
TRBV28	NA	TRBD2	TRBJ2-1	TGTGCCAGCAGTCCCTTGGGGGGGTCCCGGCCTGAGCAGTTCTTC	CASSPLGGSRPEQFF
TRBV9	once	TRBD2	TRBJ2-5	TGTGCCAGCAGCGTTACGGGAGGGAGGCAAGAGACCCAGTACTTC	CASSVTGGRQETQYF
TRBV10-3	NA	NA	TRBJ2-2	TGTGCCATCAGTGAGTGGAGGGGCACCGGGGAGCTGTTTTTT	CAISEWRGTGELFF
TRBV7-7	once	NA	TRBJ1-2	TGTGCTAGCAGCTTAGCGAGGTTCCCGAGGACCTTC	CASSLARFPRTF
TRBV7-2	NA	NA	TRBJ2-3	TGTGCCAGCAGCCCTCGGACTCCCCCCTACACAGATACGCAGTATTTT	CASSPRTPPYTDTQYF
TRBV5-4	NA	NA	TRBJ1-6	TGTGCCAGCAGCTTCCAGGGCGGATCACCCCTCCACTTT	CASSFQGGSPLHF
TRBV15	once	TRBD1	TRBJ2-3	TGTGCCACCACCCTGAGACAGGGGGCGACCACAGATACGCAGTATTTT	CATTLRQGATTDTQYF
TRBV28	NA	NA	TRBJ1-2	TGTGCCAGCAGTTTATGGGGGGCTGGCTACACCTTC	CASSLWGAGYTF
TRBV15	NA	NA	TRBJ2-5	TGTGCCACCAGCAGCACTAGGGGACTCATGTTCGGGGAGACCCAGTACTTC	CATSSTRGLMFGETQYF
TRBV5-6	NA	TRBD1	TRBJ2-5	TGTGCCAGCAGCACAGGACAGGGGGGGACCCAGTACTTC	CASSTGQGGTQYF
TRBV7-3	NA	TRBD2	TRBJ2-2	TGTGCCAGCAACCCCCTAGCGGGAGGTATGACCGGGGAGCTGTTTTTT	CASNPLAGGMTGELFF
TRBV7-2	NA	TRBD1	TRBJ1-3	TGTGCCAGCAGTAAAGCGGTGGGACAGGGGGCCAACACCATATATTTT	CASSKAVGQGANTIYF
TRBV6-4	NA	NA	TRBJ2-3	TGTGCCAGCAGTGATGCAGCGGGTGCAGATACGCAGTATTTT	CASSDAAGADTQYF
TRBV18	NA	TRBD1	TRBJ2-3	TGTGCCAGCTGTACGAGACAGGGACCAGATACGCAGTATTTT	CASCTRQGPDTQYF
TRBV1	NA	NA	TRBJ2-7	TGCACCAGCAGCCAAGAAATAGCGGGACCAGTAACCTACGAGCAGTACTTC	CTSSQEIAGPVTYEQYF
TRBV5-6	NA	TRBD1	TRBJ1-4	TGTGCCAGCAGTCCACGGACAGGGGGCTTATATGAAAAACTGTTTTTT	CASSPRTGGLYEKLFF
TRBV12-5	NA	TRBD1	TRBJ2-2	TGTGCTAGTGGTTTGGTGACAGGGGGACCCGGGGAGCTGTTTTTT	CASGLVTGGPGELFF
TRBV5-1	NA	TRBD1	TRBJ2-5	TGCGCCAGCAGCTTGGCCCCGCAGGGGGCTGGGGAGACCCAGTACTTC	CASSLAPQGAGETQYF
TRBV11-3	NA	NA	TRBJ1-1	TGTGCCAGCAGCTTAGGCGGGAACACTGAAGCTTTCTTT	CASSLGGNTEAFF
TRBV7-9	NA	TRBD1	TRBJ1-3	TGTGCCAGCAGCTTAACCAGGGGGGCTGGAAACACCATATATTTT	CASSLTRGAGNTIYF
TRBV2	NA	NA	TRBJ2-1	TGTGCCACCATTTCAGGGCAGTACAATGAGCAGTTCTTC	CATISGQYNEQFF
TRBV5-6	NA	NA	TRBJ1-2	TGTGCCAGCAGCTTGGGGAGAAGTGGCGGCTACACCTTC	CASSLGRSGGYTF
TRBV4-1	NA	TRBD1	TRBJ2-7	TGCGCCAGCAGCCAAAAATGGACAGGGACCTACGAGCAGTACTTC	CASSQKWTGTYEQYF
TRBV2	NA	TRBD1	TRBJ2-2	TGTGCCAGCGTTGACGGACAGGTGGGAGAGACCGGGGAGCTGTTTTTT	CASVDGQVGETGELFF
TRBV9	NA	NA	TRBJ2-5	TGTGCCAGCAGCGTAGATCAGGGAGGCGAGACCCAGTACTTC	CASSVDQGGETQYF
TRBV5-1	NA	NA	TRBJ1-1	TGCGCCAGCAGGGAGGCCTTCGGAAACACTGAAGCTTTCTTT	CASREAFGNTEAFF
TRBV7-9	NA	TRBD1	TRBJ2-6	TGTGCCAGCAGCCCACCACAGGGGGCGGCTGGGGCCAACGTCCTGACTTTC	CASSPPQGAAGANVLTF
TRBV9	NA	TRBD2	TRBJ2-2	TGTGCCAGCAGCTTAAGACTAGCGGGACCGAACACCGGGGAGCTGTTTTTT	CASSLRLAGPNTGELFF
TRBV2	NA	TRBD1	TRBJ1-2	TGTGCCAGCAAATTGGACAGGGCCTTTTGGGGTGGCTACACCTTC	CASKLDRAFWGGYTF
TRBV5-1	NA	TRBD1	TRBJ2-1	TGCGCCAGCAGCCGGACAGGGCAGAATGAGCAGTTCTTC	CASSRTGQNEQFF
TRBV27	NA	TRBD1	TRBJ1-3	TGTGCCAGCAGCCCCGGGACAGTCTCTGGAAACACCATATATTTT	CASSPGTVSGNTIYF
TRBV19	NA	NA	TRBJ1-2	TGTGCCAGTAGTATACGGGGGAGGCCGTCGGGCTATGGCTACACCTTC	CASSIRGRPSGYGYTF
TRBV7-7	NA	TRBD2	TRBJ2-1	TGTGCCAGCAGCCCTGGGAGGGCCGGGGGTAATGAGCAGTTCTTC	CASSPGRAGGNEQFF
TRBV4-2	NA	NA	TRBJ2-6	TGTGCCAGCAGCCAAGATGGCACGGGGAGCTCTGGGGCCAACGTCCTGACTTTC	CASSQDGTGSSGANVLTF
TRBV7-3	NA	TRBD2	TRBJ2-2	TGTGCCAGCAGCTTATACCCGAGTAGCGGGAGGCGGGGCACCGGGGAGCTGTTTTTT	CASSLYPSSGRRGTGELFF
TRBV7-9	NA	TRBD1	TRBJ2-7	TGTGCCAGCAGCTTAGCGGGACAGTCCTACGAGCAGTACTTC	CASSLAGQSYEQYF
TRBV28	once	TRBD1	TRBJ1-2	TGTGCCACCACGACAGGGGTATATGGCTACACCTTC	CATTTGVYGYTF
TRBV2	NA	TRBD1	TRBJ2-1	TGTGCCAGCACCGCTAGGGGGCCGCACAATGAGCAGTTCTTC	CASTARGPHNEQFF
TRBV5-6	NA	NA	TRBJ1-5	TGTGCCAGCAGCGCATTCGGCGGGGTGGTCAATCAGCCCCAGCATTTT	CASSAFGGVVNQPQHF
TRBV7-9	NA	NA	TRBJ2-7	TGTGCCAGCAGCCCCTCCCCCTACGAGCAGTACTTC	CASSPSPYEQYF
TRBV6-1	NA	TRBD1	TRBJ2-2	TGTGCCAGCAGTGGACAGGGGGCAATCACCGGGGAGCTGTTTTTT	CASSGQGAITGELFF
TRBV28	NA	NA	TRBJ1-4	TGTGCCAGCAGTTTAAAGCGGGGCTGGGCTAATGAAAAACTGTTTTTT	CASSLKRGWANEKLFF
TRBV5-1	NA	TRBD1	TRBJ1-1	TGCGCCAGCAGCTGGACCGGGACAGGGAACACTGAAGCTTTCTTT	CASSWTGTGNTEAFF
TRBV6-5	NA	TRBD2	TRBJ2-7	TGTGCCAGTTCGGGGGGTTTGGACGAGCAGTACTTC	CASSGGLDEQYF